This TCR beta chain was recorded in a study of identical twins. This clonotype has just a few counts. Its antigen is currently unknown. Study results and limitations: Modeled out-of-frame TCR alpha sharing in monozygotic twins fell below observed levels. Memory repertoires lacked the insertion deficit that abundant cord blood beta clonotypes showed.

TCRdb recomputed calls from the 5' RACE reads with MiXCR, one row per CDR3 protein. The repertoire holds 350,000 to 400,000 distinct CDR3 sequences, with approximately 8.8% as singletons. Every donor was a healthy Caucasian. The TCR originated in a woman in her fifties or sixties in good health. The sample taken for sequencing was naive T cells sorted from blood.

CDR3 amino acids: CATSRDLTGGETQYF. In DNA form, the CDR3 reads TGTGCCACCAGCAGAGATCTAACAGGAGGCGAGACCCAGTACTTC. This rearrangement joins TRBV15 to TRBJ2-5; D possibly uses TRBD1 or TRBD2 (5 bases each). Trimming stripped 0 bases from V and 5 bases from J, with 13 bases between. The length of the CDR3 is 15 residues. Per the germline V gene, CDR1 is LNHNV and CDR2 is YYDKDF (reference sequence).